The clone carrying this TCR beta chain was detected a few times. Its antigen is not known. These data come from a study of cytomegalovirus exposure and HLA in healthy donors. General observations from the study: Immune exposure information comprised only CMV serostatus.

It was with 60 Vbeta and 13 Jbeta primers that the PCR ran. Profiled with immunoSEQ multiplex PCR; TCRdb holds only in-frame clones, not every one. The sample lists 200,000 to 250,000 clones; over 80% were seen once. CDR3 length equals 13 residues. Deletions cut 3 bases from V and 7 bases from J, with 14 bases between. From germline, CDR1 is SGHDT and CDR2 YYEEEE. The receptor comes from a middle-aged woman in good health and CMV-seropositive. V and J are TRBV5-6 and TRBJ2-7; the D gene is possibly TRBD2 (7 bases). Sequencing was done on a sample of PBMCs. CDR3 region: CASSSGGTREQYF. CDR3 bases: TGTGCCAGCAGCTCCGGGGGGACAAGAGAGCAGTACTTC.